The clone carrying this T cell receptor beta chain was seen many times. Exclusion criteria comprised uncontrolled infection, other autoimmune disease, pregnancy or lactation. Germline CDR1 reads LNHDA; CDR2 reads SQIVND (reference sequence). The CDR3 loop spans 15 amino acids. The V end lost 5 bases, the J end lost 5 bases, and 18 bases lay between the germline ends. The data derive from a study of T cells in Graves' hyperthyroidism and ophthalmopathy. The TCR beta CDR3 regions underwent amplification using RNA transcripts as the source. First-round RT-PCR targeting the TCR CDR3 was performed with the HTBI primer set. TCRdb analysed the multiplex PCR reads with MiXCR anew, one entry per CDR3 protein. The sample records roughly 500,000 distinct CDR3 sequences, about 43% being singletons.

The source is an adult woman with Graves' disease, either hyperthyroidism or ophthalmopathy (not recorded which). The chain uses TRBV19 and TRBJ2-5; D gene ambiguous. Input material: peripheral blood or thyroid tissue (not recorded which). CDR3 DNA sequence: TGTGCCAGTAGTTCCCCCGGAAGGGTCGCGGAGACCCAGTACTTC. This sequence encodes CASSSPGRVAETQYF.